What follows is one T cell receptor (beta chain) and its context. This same CDR3 is encoded by further DNA sequences in the sample. The sample is drawn from a study of blood T cell repertoires in COVID-19. Assay used: immunoSEQ multiplex PCR; TCRdb lists only in-frame clones, some missing. The data show 130,000 to 150,000 clones, with 88% seen just once and about 1.8% held by the top ten. With 1 base clipped from V and 5 bases from J, the junction kept 6 bases outside the gene matches. Germline lookup yields CDR1 SEHNR and CDR2 FQNEAQ (reference sequence). The CDR3 covers 16 residues. The V gene is TRBV7-9, the J gene TRBJ2-1, with TRBD2 matching over 9 bases. Sequencing was carried out using peripheral blood. The clonotype comes from a woman aged 45 to 65 with acute or convalescent COVID-19. The CDR3 loop is CASSLGLAGTHNEQFF. In nucleotides, the CDR3 is TGTGCCAGCAGCTTAGGGCTAGCGGGGACCCACAATGAGCAGTTCTTC. The full variable domain, completed using reference TRBV7-9 and TRBJ2-1, is DTGVSQNPRHKITKRGQNVTFRCDPISEHNRLYWYRQTLGQGPEFLTYFQNEAQLEKSRLLSDRFSAERPKGSFSTLEIQRTEQGDSAMYLCASSLGLAGTHNEQFFGPGTRLTVL.